This TCR beta chain is drawn from a study of regulatory T cells in long-lasting Graves disease. At the level of the study: Graves' patients diagnosed newly had used antithyroid drugs under 3 months.

Combining iRepertoire HTBI primers with Arm-PCR of CDR3 regions, the authors built TCR beta libraries. TCRdb analysed the multiplex PCR reads with MiXCR anew, one entry per CDR3 protein. Among about 500,000 distinct CDR3 sequences listed, about a sixth were seen once. This clonotype was observed at least ten times. As to time point: newly diagnosed GD, antithyroid drugs for less than 3 months. PBMCs provided the RNA from which the TCR library was made. V lost 0 bases, J lost 4 bases, and 3 bases stayed unmatched. Germline values: CDR1 LGHDT, CDR2 YNNKEL (reference sequence). CDR3 length: 15 amino acids. The sample also formed part of further work on T cells in Graves' hyperthyroidism and ophthalmopathy. That source reports: In the first-round RT-PCR of the TCR CDR3, the HTBI primer set was used.

The rearrangement links TRBV3-1 to TRBJ2-7, with 10 bases matching TRBD2. The sequences come from peripheral blood mononuclear cells (PBMCs), collected at new diagnosis, from a patient treated with antithyroid drugs. The clonotype comes from a man aged 35-49 years with Graves disease. CDR3 in DNA: TGTGCCAGCAGCCAAGAGGGACTAGCGAATTACGAGCAGTACTTC. Protein: CASSQEGLANYEQYF.